This T cell receptor beta chain was found in a study of T-cell reconstitution after alpha-beta-depleted transplantation in children. Findings and limits, study-wide: At one year after transplant, newly produced T cells mostly accounted for T-cell counts and diversity. Expanded clones from the graft, numbering several hundred, reportedly supplied alpha-beta T cells about two months after transplant. In some patients, recipient T cells and intrathymic progenitors surviving conditioning explained high day-60 diversity.

This clonotype was seen once. As yet, its antigen is unknown. The TCRbeta library was prepared with unique molecular identifiers. MiXCR, applied by TCRdb to the PCR reads, yields one record per CDR3 protein. The sample has under 50,000 distinct CDR3 sequences; under 60% are singletons. Trimming took 2 bases from V and 3 from J, leaving 7 bases between them. Germline V gene data show CDR1 as MRHNA and CDR2 as SNTAGT. The CDR3 covers 13 residues. This sample comprised peripheral blood, obtained before TCRalphabeta/CD19-depleted stem cell transplant. V gene TRBV6-4 combines with J gene TRBJ1-1; unclear D gene. The source is a boy younger than two with SCID, due to receive a stem cell transplant. This CDR3 is CASSDREDTEAFF. The CDR3 nucleotides are TGTGCCAGCAGTGACAGGGAGGACACTGAAGCTTTCTTT.